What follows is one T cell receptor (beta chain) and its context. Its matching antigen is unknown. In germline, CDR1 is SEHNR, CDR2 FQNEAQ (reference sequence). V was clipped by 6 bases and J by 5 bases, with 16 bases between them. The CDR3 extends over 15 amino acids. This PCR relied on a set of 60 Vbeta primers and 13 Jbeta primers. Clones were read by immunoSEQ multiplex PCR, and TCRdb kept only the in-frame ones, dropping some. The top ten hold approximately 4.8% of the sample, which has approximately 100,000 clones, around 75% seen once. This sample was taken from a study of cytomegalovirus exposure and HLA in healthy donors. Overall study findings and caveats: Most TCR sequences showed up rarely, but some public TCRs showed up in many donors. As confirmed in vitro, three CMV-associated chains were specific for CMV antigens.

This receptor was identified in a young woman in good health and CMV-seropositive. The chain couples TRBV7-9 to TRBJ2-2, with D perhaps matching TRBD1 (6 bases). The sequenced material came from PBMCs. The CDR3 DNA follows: TGTGCCAGCAGAGGGGTCAGGGGTTTGACCGGGGAGCTGTTTTTT. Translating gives CASRGVRGLTGELFF.